This T cell receptor (beta chain) was captured in a study of cytomegalovirus exposure and HLA in healthy donors. Study at large: Earlier sequencing of 150 million to 200 million T cells yielded around 120 million unique TCR beta sequences. Study-level results: What a later analysis showed was that several of the most significant clusters appeared linked to common viral pathogens.

A remark on this clone: Its antigen is not identified.

The germline gives CDR1 SNHLY, CDR2 FYNNEI. This CDR3 has 14 residues. V was pared by 4 bases and J by 5 bases, with 8 bases of the junction left unmatched. 60 Vbeta and 13 Jbeta primers were used in PCR. Sequenced by immunoSEQ multiplex PCR; TCRdb stores in-frame clones only, minus some. The data contain roughly 150,000 clones, roughly 78% of them singletons. The sequence derives from a young man in good health. The source material was PBMCs. The V and J genes are TRBV2 and TRBJ2-7; 7 nucleotides line up with TRBD2. The CDR3 protein is CASSVGWEGNEQYF. The CDR3 DNA sequence: TGTGCCAGCAGTGTCGGGTGGGAGGGCAACGAGCAGTACTTC.